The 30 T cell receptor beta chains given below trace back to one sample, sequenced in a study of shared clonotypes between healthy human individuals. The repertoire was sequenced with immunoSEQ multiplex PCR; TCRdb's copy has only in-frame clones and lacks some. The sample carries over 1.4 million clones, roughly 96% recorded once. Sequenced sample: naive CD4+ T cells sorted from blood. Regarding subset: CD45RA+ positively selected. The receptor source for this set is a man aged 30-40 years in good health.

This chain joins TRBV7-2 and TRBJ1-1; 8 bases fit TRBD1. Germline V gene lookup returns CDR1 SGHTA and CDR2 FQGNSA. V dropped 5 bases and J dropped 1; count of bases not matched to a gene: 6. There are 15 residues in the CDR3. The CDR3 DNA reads TGTGCCAGCAGCGGCTTAGGGACAGGGAACACTGAAGCTTTCTTT. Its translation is CASSGLGTGNTEAFF.

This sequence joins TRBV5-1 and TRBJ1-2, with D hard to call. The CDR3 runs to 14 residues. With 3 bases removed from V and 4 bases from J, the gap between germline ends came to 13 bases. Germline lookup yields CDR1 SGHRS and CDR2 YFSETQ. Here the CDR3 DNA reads TGCGCCAGCAGCTCGGGCCCGGGGAGCTATGGCTACACCTTC. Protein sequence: CASSSGPGSYGYTF.

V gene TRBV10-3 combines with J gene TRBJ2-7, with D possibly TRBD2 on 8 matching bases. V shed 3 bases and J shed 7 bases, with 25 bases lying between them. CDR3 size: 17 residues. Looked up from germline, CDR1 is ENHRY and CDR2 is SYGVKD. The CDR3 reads CAISDYRGLAGQGEQYF. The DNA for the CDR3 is TGTGCCATCAGTGACTACAGGGGCCTAGCGGGTCAAGGGGAGCAGTACTTC.

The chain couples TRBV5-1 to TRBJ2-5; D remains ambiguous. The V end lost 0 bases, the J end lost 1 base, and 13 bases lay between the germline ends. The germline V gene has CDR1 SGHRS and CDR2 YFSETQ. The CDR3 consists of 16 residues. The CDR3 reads CASSLALGRRQETQYF. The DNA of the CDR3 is TGCGCCAGCAGCTTGGCCTTAGGCAGGCGCCAAGAGACCCAGTACTTC.

As DNA, the CDR3 is TGTGCCAGCAGTCGGGACAGTGGCCATGCTCAGCCCCAGCATTTT. Translated: CASSRDSGHAQPQHF. The chain is built from TRBV27 and TRBJ1-5, with 7 bases that match TRBD1. With 5 bases clipped from V and 6 bases from J, the junction kept 10 bases outside the gene matches. The CDR3 is 15 amino acids. Germline V gene data show CDR1 as MNHEY and CDR2 as SMNVEV (reference sequence).

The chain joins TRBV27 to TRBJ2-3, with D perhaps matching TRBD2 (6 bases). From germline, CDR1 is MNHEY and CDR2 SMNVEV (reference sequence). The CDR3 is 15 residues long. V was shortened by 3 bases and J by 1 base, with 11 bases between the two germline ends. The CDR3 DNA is TGTGCCAGCAGTTTTCAGCGGGTGGGCACAGATACGCAGTATTTT. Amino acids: CASSFQRVGTDTQYF.

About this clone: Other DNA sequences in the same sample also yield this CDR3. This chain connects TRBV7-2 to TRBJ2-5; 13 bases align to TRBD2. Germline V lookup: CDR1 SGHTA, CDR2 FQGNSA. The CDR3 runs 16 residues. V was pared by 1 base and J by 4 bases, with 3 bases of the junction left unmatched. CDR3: CASSLDRLAGGETQYF. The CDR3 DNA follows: TGTGCCAGCAGCTTAGATCGACTAGCGGGAGGAGAGACCCAGTACTTC. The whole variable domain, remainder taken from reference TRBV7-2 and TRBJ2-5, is GAGVSQSPSNKVTEKGKDVELRCDPISGHTALYWYRQSLGQGLEFLIYFQGNSAPDKSGLPSDRFSAERTGGSVSTLTIQRTQQEDSAVYLCASSLDRLAGGETQYFGPGTRLLVL.

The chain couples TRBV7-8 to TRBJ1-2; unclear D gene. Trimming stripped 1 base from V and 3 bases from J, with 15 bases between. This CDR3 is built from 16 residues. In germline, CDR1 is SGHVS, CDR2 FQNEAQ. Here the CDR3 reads CASSLVSAGAHYGYTF. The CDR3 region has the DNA TGTGCCAGCAGCTTAGTTTCAGCCGGAGCGCACTATGGCTACACCTTC.

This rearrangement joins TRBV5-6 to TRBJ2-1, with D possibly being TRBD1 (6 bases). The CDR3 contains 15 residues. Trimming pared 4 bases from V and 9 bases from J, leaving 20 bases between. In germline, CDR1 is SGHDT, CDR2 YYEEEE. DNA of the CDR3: TGTGCCAGCAGCCGCGCGCAGGGGTGGGCAACTGAGCAGTTCTTC. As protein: CASSRAQGWATEQFF. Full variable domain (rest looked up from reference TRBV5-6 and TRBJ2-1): DAGVTQSPTHLIKTRGQQVTLRCSPKSGHDTVSWYQQALGQGPQFIFQYYEEEERQRGNFPDRFSGHQFPNYSSELNVNALLLGDSALYLCASSRAQGWATEQFFGPGTRLTVL.

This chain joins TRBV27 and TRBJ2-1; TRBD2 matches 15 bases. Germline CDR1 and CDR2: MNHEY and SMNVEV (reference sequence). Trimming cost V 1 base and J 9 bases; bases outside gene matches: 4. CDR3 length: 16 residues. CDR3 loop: CASSLFGLAGGSEQFF. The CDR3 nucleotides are TGTGCCAGCAGTTTATTCGGACTAGCGGGAGGGAGTGAGCAGTTCTTC.

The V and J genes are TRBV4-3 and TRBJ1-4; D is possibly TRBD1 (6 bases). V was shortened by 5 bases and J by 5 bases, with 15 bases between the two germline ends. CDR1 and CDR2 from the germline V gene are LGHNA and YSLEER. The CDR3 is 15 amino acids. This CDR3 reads CASSAGGRGNEKLFF. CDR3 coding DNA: TGCGCCAGCAGCGCCGGGGGCAGGGGCAATGAAAAACTGTTTTTT.

In DNA form, the CDR3 reads TGTGCCAGCAGTTCGGTCGCGGCCTCCTACAATGAGCAGTTCTTC. Translation: CASSSVAASYNEQFF. The J gene is TRBJ2-1, the V gene TRBV7-2; D is unresolved. Trimming left V 6 bases short and J 0 bases short, with 12 bases between. This CDR3 is 15 amino acids long. Germline values: CDR1 SGHTA, CDR2 FQGNSA.

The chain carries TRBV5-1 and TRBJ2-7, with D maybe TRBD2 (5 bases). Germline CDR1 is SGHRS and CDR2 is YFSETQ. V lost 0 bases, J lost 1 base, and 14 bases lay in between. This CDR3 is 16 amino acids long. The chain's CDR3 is CASSLDRGGISYEQYF. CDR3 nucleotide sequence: TGCGCCAGCAGCTTGGACCGCGGAGGAATATCCTACGAGCAGTACTTC.

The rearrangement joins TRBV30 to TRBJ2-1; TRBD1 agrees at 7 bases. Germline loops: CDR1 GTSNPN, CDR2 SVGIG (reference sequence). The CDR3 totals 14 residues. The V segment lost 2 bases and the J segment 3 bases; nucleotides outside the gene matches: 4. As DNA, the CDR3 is TGTGCCTGGAGTCCGGCAGGGGGCTACAATGAGCAGTTCTTC. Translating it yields CAWSPAGGYNEQFF. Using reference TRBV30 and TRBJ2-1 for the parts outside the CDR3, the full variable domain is SQTIHQWPATLVQPVGSPLSLECTVEGTSNPNLYWYRQAAGRGLQLLFYSVGIGQISSEVPQNLSASRPQDRQFILSSKKLLLSDSGFYLCAWSPAGGYNEQFFGPGTRLTVL.

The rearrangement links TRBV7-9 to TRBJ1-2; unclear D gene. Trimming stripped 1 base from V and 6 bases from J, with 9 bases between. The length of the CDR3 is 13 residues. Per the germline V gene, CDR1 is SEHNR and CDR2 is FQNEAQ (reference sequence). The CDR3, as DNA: TGTGCCAGCAGCTTAGGAATCGGGGATGGCTACACCTTC. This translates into CASSLGIGDGYTF.

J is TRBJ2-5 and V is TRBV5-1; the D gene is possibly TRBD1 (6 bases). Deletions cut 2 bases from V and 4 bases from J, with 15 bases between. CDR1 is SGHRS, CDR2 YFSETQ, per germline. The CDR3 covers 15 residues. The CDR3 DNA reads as TGCGCCAGCAGCTTAGCAGGGGCTAGGGGAGAGACCCAGTACTTC. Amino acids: CASSLAGARGETQYF.

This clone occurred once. In DNA form, the CDR3 reads TGCAGCCATTCATCCGGGACAGGGTTCACTGAAGCTTTCTTT. This gives the protein CSHSSGTGFTEAFF. The V gene is TRBV29-1, the J gene TRBJ1-1; TRBD1 matches 9 bases. The germline V gene has CDR1 SQVTM and CDR2 ANQGSEA. The V segment lost 8 bases and the J segment 4 bases; nucleotides outside the gene matches: 11. The CDR3 is 14 amino acids.

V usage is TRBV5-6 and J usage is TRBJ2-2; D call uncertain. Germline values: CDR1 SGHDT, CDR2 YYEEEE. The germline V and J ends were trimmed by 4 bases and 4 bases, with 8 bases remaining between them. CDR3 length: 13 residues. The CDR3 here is CASSPRGTGELFF. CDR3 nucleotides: TGTGCCAGCAGCCCGAGAGGCACCGGGGAGCTGTTTTTT.

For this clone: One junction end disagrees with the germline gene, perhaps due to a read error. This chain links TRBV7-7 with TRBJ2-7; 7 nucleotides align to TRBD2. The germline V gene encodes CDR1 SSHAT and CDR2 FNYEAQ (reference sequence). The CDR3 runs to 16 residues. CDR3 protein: CASSLREETEPYEQYF. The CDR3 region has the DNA TGTGCTAGCAGCTTACGGGAGGAGACAGAACCCTACGAGCAGTACTTC.

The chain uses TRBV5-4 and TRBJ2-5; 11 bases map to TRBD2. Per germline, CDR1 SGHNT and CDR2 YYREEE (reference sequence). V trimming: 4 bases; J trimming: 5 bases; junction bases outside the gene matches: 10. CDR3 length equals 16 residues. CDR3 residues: CASSRFLAGGGETQYF. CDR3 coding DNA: TGTGCCAGCAGCAGGTTTCTAGCGGGAGGAGGCGAGACCCAGTACTTC.

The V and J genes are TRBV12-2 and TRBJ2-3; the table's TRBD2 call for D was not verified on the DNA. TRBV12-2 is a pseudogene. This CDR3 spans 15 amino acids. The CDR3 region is CASRFNSGGTDTQYF. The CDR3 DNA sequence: TGTGCAAGTCGCTTTAACAGCGGCGGCACAGATACGCAGTATTTT.

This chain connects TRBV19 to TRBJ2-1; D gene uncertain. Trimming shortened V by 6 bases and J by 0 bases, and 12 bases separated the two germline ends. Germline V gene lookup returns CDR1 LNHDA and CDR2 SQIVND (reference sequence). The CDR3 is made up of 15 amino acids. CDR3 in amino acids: CASRYTSSSYNEQFF. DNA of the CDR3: TGTGCCAGTAGATACACCTCCAGCTCCTACAATGAGCAGTTCTTC.

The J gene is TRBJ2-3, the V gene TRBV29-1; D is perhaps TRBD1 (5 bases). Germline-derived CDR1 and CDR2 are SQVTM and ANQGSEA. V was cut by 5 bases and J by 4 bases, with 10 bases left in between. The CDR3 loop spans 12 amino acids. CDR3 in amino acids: CSVLTGADTQYF. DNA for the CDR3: TGCAGCGTTCTAACAGGCGCAGATACGCAGTATTTT.

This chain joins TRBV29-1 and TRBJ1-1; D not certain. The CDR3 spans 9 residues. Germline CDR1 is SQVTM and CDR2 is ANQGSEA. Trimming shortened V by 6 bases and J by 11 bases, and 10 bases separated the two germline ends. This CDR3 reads CSVQREAFF. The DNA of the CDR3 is TGCAGCGTACAGAGGGAGGCTTTCTTT.

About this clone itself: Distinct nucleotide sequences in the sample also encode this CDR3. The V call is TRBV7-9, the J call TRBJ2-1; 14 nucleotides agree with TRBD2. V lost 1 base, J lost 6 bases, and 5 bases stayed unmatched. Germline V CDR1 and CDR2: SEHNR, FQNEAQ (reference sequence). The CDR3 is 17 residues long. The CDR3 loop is CASSLGGLAGEGNEQFF. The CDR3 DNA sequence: TGTGCCAGCAGCTTAGGGGGACTAGCGGGAGAGGGCAATGAGCAGTTCTTC.

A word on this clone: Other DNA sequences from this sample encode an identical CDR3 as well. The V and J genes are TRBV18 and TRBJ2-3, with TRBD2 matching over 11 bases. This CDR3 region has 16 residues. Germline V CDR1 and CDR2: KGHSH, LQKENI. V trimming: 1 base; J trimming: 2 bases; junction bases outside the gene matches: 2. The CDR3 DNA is TGTGCCAGCTCACCACGACTAGCGGGGTCCACAGATACGCAGTATTTT. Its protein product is CASSPRLAGSTDTQYF.

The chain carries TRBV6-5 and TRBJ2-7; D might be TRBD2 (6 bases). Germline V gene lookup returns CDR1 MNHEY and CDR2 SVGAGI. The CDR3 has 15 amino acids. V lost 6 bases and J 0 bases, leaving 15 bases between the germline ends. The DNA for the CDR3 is TGTGCCAGCAGCCCCTTGGGGGGAAGCTCCTACGAGCAGTACTTC. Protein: CASSPLGGSSYEQYF.

The CDR3 region is CSVGGDRGPGELFF. The CDR3 region has the DNA TGCAGCGTTGGCGGGGACAGGGGCCCCGGGGAGCTGTTTTTT. The rearrangement links TRBV29-1 to TRBJ2-2, with 10 bases identical to TRBD1. CDR1 SQVTM and CDR2 ANQGSEA come from the germline V gene. The CDR3 sequence is 14 residues long. J was trimmed by 6 bases and V by 4 bases; bases with no gene match: 5.

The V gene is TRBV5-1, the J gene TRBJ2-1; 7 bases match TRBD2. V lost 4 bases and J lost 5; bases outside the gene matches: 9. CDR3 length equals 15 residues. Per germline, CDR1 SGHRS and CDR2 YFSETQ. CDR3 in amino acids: CASSAGLVENNEQFF. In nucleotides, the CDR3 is TGCGCCAGCAGCGCTGGACTAGTGGAAAACAATGAGCAGTTCTTC.

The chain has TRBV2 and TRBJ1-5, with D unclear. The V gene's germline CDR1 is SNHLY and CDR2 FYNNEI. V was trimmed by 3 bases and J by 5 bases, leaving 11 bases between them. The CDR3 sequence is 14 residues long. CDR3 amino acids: CASSDNGRDQPQHF. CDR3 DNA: TGTGCCAGCAGTGATAATGGGAGAGATCAGCCCCAGCATTTT.